Included here is one T cell receptor beta chain sequence, with context. These data originate in a study of blood T cell repertoires in COVID-19. Here immunoSEQ multiplex PCR was the method, and the copy in TCRdb shows in-frame clones only, minus some. This sample has over 250,000 clones; 65% to 90% occur once, and the top ten carry around 12%. V was cut by 7 bases and J by 4 bases, with 16 bases left in between. CDR3 length equals 14 residues. Germline CDR1 is SNHLY and CDR2 is FYNNEI. The specimen was peripheral blood. The chain carries TRBV2 and TRBJ1-2; possibly TRBD1 for D (5 bases). The receptor was derived from a woman aged 65 to 85 with COVID-19, enrolled during active disease. CDR3 nucleotide sequence: TGTGCCAGCATCCCCGGAGGGGCGGGCTATGGCTACACCTTC. Residues: CASIPGGAGYGYTF. Looking up the rest from reference TRBV2 and TRBJ1-2 gives the full variable domain: EPEVTQTPSHQVTQMGQEVILRCVPISNHLYFYWYRQILGQKVEFLVSFYNNEISEKSEIFDDQFSVERPDGSNFTLKIRSTKLEDSAMYFCASIPGGAGYGYTFGSGTRLTVV.